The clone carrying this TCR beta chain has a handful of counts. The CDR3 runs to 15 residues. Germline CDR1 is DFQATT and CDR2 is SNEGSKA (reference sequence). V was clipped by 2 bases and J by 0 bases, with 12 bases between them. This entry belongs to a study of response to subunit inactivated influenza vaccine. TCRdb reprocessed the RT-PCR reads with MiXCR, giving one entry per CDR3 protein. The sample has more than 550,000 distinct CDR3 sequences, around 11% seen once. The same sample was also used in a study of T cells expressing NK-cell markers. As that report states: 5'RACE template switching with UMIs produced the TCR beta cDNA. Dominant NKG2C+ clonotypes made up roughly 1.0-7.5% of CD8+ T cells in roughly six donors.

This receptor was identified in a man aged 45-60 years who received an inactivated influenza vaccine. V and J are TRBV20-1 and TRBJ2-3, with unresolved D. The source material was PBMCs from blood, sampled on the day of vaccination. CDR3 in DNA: TGCAGTGCTAGAAAGGAATCGGGTAGCACAGATACGCAGTATTTT. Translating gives CSARKESGSTDTQYF.